These 9 T cell receptor beta chains were all obtained from the same sample, sequenced in a study of vaccination and CD4 T cells after COVID-19. No cognate antigen is known for these TCRs. Treatment given: approximately 9-day PBMC culture with coronavirus spike peptide pools or control peptides (ViraFEST assay). Cultured CD4+ T cells had their DNA profiled by the Oncomine TCR Beta short-read assay. TCRdb analysed the PCR reads with MiXCR anew, one entry per CDR3 protein. The sample includes around 19,000 distinct CDR3 sequences, 40% to 50% of them seen just once. The material sequenced was CD4+ T cells from blood, cultured in vitro. Receptors originate from a human donor who had recovered from COVID-19.

The table lists this clonotype with a few counts. CDR3 protein: CASSLMGGGVGSPLHF. CDR3 DNA: TGTGCCAGCAGCTTAATGGGAGGGGGGGTCGGTTCACCCCTCCACTTT. The gene calls are TRBV7-9 and TRBJ1-6; D is perhaps TRBD1 (6 bases). This CDR3 contains 16 residues. Germline V CDR1 and CDR2: SEHNR, FQNEAQ (reference sequence). Trimming took 2 bases from V and 9 from J, leaving 17 bases between them. Using reference TRBV7-9 and TRBJ1-6 for the parts outside the CDR3, the full variable domain is DTGVSQNPRHKITKRGQNVTFRCDPISEHNRLYWYRQTLGQGPEFLTYFQNEAQLEKSRLLSDRFSAERPKGSFSTLEIQRTEQGDSAMYLCASSLMGGGVGSPLHFGNGTRLTVT.

The genes are TRBV28 and TRBJ2-7, with 13 bases matching TRBD2. CDR1 is MDHEN, CDR2 SYDVKM, per germline. The junction had 7 bases not matched to a gene; V was cut back by 10 bases and J by 7 bases. The CDR3 contains 13 residues. As DNA, the CDR3 is TGTGCCATAACTAGCGGGAGGGCCATTGAGCAGTACTTC. It is translated as CAITSGRAIEQYF.

The rearrangement uses TRBV28 and TRBJ2-3; D unclear. Between the trimmed V and J ends, which lost 7 bases and 11 bases, there was a span of 22 bases. CDR3 length: 14 residues. Germline-derived CDR1 and CDR2 are MDHEN and SYDVKM. Here the CDR3 DNA reads TGTGCCAGCACGTTAAACCCGGCGAGTATAGGGCAGTATTTT. It specifies CASTLNPASIGQYF.

This clonotype showed up just a few times. J is TRBJ1-5 and V is TRBV2; 9 bases match TRBD1. CDR1 and CDR2 from the germline V gene are SNHLY and FYNNEI. V gave up 6 bases and J gave up 7 bases; unmatched junction bases: 7. The CDR3 is 14 amino acids. CDR3 bases: TGTGCCAGCAGCGGGACAGGGTACAACCAGCCCCAGCATTTT. Translated, it gives CASSGTGYNQPQHF.

This chain links TRBV27 with TRBJ2-5, with 10 bases lining up with TRBD2. Germline V gives CDR1 MNHEY, CDR2 SMNVEV (reference sequence). Trimming took 5 bases from V and 7 from J; bases not matched to a gene: 4. CDR3 length equals 13 residues. CDR3 bases: TGTGCCAGCAGTCCACAGCGGGGGGGGACCCAGTACTTC. Residues: CASSPQRGGTQYF.

This clonotype was detected only a few times. The chain combines TRBV6-1 with TRBJ2-5, with 7 bases that match TRBD1. V lost 3 bases and J lost 2; bases outside the gene matches: 3. This CDR3 spans 14 amino acids. Looked up from germline, CDR1 is MNHNS and CDR2 is SASEGT. DNA of the CDR3: TGTGCCAGCAGTGACGGGACAGTTCAAGAGACCCAGTACTTC. Translation gives CASSDGTVQETQYF.

V usage is TRBV11-2 and J usage is TRBJ2-1, with D perhaps matching TRBD1 (6 bases). The CDR3 covers 16 residues. Looked up from germline, CDR1 is SGHAT and CDR2 is FQNNGV. The V end lost 1 base, the J end lost 0 bases, and 10 bases lay between the germline ends. The CDR3 loop is CASSLGPGVSYNEQFF. CDR3 nucleotides: TGTGCCAGCAGCTTAGGTCCAGGGGTCTCCTACAATGAGCAGTTCTTC.

J is TRBJ2-5 and V is TRBV9; D is unresolved. V lost 2 bases to trimming and J lost 4 bases, with 9 bases between them. From germline, CDR1 is SGDLS and CDR2 YYNGEE. This CDR3 spans 13 amino acids. The DNA for the CDR3 is TGTGCCAGCAGCGTGGCTCGAGGAGAGACCCAGTACTTC. Translated: CASSVARGETQYF.

This clonotype has only a few counts. J is TRBJ2-5 and V is TRBV24-1; either TRBD1 or TRBD2 may fit D (5 bases each). Germline V lookup: CDR1 KGHDR, CDR2 SFDVKD. The germline V and J ends were trimmed by 1 base and 1 base, with 15 bases remaining between them. This CDR3 region has 17 residues. The CDR3 DNA follows: TGTGCCACCAGTGATTTAGCCGGGACCGCAGGCCAAGAGACCCAGTACTTC. Translated: CATSDLAGTAGQETQYF.